This paragraph covers one TCR beta chain sequence. The data are from a study of blood T cell repertoires in COVID-19. Looking at the study overall: Sample material is recorded as cDNA or gDNA derived from T cells, B-cell-depleted T cells, or PBMCs.

The CDR3 is 15 amino acids. V was clipped by 0 bases and J by 5 bases, with 14 bases between them. Germline V lookup: CDR1 SGDLS, CDR2 YYNGEE. The repertoire was sequenced with immunoSEQ multiplex PCR; TCRdb's copy has only in-frame clones and lacks some. The profile covers over 90,000 clones, with roughly 90% appearing a single time and 3% to 4.5% taken by the ten largest. The TCR comes from a woman in her sixties with acute or convalescent COVID-19. Material for sequencing was peripheral blood. The rearrangement uses TRBV9 and TRBJ1-2; D is perhaps TRBD1 (5 bases). This CDR3 reads CASSVASQGWYGYTF. The DNA of the CDR3 is TGTGCCAGCAGCGTAGCATCCCAGGGATGGTATGGCTACACCTTC.